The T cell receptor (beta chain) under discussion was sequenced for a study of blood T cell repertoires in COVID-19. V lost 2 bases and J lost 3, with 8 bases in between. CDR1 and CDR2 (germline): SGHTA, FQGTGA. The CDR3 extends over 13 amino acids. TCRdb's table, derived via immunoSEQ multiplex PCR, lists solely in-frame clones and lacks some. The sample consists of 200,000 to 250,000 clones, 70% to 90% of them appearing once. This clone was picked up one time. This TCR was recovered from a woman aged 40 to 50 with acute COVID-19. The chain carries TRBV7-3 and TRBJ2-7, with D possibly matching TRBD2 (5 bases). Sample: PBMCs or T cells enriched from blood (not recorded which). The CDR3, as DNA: TGTGCCAGCAGCTTATTCCGGGGCTACGAGCAGTACTTC. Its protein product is CASSLFRGYEQYF. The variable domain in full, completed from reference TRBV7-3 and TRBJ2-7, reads GAGVSQTPSNKVTEKGKYVELRCDPISGHTALYWYRQSLGQGPEFLIYFQGTGAADDSGLPNDRFFAVRPEGSVSTLKIQRTERGDSAVYLCASSLFRGYEQYFGPGTRLTVT.